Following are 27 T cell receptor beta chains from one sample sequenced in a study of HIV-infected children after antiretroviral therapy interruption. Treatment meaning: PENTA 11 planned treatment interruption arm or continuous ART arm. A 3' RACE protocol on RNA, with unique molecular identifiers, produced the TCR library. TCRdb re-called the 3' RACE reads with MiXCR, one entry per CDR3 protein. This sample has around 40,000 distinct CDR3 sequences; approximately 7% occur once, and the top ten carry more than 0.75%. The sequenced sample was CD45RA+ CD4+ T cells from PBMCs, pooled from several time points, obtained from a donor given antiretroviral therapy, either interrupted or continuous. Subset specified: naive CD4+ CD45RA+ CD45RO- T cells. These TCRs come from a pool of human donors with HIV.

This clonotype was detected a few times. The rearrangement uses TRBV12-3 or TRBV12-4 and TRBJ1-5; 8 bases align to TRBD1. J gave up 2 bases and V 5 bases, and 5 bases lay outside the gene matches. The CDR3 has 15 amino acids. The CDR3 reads CASSKPGQGNQPQHF. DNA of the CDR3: TGTGCCAGCAGTAAACCGGGACAGGGCAATCAGCCCCAGCATTTT.

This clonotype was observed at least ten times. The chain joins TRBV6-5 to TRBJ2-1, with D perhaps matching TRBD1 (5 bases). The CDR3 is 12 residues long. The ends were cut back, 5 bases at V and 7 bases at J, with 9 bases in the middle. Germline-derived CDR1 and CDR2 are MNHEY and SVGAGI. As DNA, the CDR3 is TGTGCCAGCAGTCGACAGCGTAATGAGCAGTTCTTC. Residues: CASSRQRNEQFF.

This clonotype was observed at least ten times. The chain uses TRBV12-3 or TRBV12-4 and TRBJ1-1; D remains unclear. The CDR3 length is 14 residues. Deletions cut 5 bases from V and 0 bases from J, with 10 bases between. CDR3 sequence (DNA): TGTGCCAGCAGTGGAAATTACATGAACACTGAAGCTTTCTTT. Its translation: CASSGNYMNTEAFF.

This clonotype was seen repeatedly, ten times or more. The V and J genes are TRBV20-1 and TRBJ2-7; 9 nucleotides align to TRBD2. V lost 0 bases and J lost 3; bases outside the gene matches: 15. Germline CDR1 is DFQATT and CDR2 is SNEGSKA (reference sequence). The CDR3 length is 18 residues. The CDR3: CSARDRSLAGLPNYEQYF. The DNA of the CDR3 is TGCAGTGCTAGAGATCGATCGCTAGCGGGACTACCCAACTACGAGCAGTACTTC.

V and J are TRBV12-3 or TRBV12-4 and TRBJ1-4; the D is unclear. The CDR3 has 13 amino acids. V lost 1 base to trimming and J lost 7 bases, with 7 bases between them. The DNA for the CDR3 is TGTGCCAGCAGTTTAGGCGTATCTGAAAAACTGTTTTTT. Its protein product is CASSLGVSEKLFF.

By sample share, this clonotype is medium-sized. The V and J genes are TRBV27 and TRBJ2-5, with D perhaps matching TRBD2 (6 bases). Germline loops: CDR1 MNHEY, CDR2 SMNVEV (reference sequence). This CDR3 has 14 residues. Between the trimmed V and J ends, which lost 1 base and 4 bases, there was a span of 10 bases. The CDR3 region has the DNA TGTGCCAGCAGTTTATTGGGGACTGTAGAGACCCAGTACTTC. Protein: CASSLLGTVETQYF.

Written as DNA, the CDR3 is TGTGCCAGCAGCCCGACAGCTGGGGCCAACGTCCTGACTTTC. Translating gives CASSPTAGANVLTF. This sequence joins TRBV3-1 and TRBJ2-6, with D possibly being TRBD1 (5 bases). V gave up 4 bases and J gave up 2 bases, with 6 bases separating them. The CDR3 sequence is 14 residues long. Per germline, CDR1 LGHDT and CDR2 YNNKEL (reference sequence).

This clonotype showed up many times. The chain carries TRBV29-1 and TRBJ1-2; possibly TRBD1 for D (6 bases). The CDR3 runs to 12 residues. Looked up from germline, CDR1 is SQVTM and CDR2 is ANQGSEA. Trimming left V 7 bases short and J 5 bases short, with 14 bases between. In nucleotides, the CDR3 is TGCAGCGGGGGAGGGGGTTGGTATGGCTACACCTTC. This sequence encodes CSGGGGWYGYTF.

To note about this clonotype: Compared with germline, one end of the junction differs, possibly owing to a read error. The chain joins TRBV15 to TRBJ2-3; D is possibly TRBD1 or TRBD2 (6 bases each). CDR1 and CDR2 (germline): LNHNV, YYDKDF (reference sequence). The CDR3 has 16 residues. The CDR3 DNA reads TGTGCTAGCAGTAGAGATCCGGGACTGGGGGCAGAAACGCTGTATTTT. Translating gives CASSRDPGLGAETLYF. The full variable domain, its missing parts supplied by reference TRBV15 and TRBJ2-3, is DAMVIQNPRYQVTQFGKPVTLSCSQTLNHNVMYWYQQKSSQAPKLLFHYYDKDFNNEADTPDNFQSRRPNTSFCFLDIRSPGLGDTAMYLCASSRDPGLGAETLYFGPGTRLTVL.

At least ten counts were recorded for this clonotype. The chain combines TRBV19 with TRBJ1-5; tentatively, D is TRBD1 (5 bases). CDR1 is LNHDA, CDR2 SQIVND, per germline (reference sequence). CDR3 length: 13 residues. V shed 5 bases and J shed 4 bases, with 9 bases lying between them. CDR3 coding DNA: TGTGCCAGTAGTGGGACGGATAATCAGCCCCAGCATTTT. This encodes CASSGTDNQPQHF.

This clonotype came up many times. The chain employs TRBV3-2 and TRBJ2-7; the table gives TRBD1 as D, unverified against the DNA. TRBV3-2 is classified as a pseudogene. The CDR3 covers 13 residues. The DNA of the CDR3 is TGTGCCAGCAGGCAAGACAGGGTATACGAGCAGTACTTC. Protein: CASRQDRVYEQYF.

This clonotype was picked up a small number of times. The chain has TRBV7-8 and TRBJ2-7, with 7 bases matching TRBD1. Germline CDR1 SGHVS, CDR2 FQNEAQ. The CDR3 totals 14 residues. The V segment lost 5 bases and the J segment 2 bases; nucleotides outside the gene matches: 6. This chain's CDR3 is CASSPTGDPYEQYF. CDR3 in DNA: TGTGCCAGCAGCCCTACAGGGGACCCCTACGAGCAGTACTTC.

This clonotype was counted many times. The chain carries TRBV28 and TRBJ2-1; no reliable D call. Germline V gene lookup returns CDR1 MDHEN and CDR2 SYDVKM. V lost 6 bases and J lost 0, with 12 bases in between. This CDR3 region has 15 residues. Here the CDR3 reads CASSRDLRSYNEQFF. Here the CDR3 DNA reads TGTGCCAGCAGCCGCGACTTGCGCTCCTACAATGAGCAGTTCTTC.

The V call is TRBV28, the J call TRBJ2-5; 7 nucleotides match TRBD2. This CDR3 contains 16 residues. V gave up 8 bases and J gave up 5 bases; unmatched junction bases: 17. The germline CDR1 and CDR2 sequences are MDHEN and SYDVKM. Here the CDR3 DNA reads TGTGCCAGCCATTTAGCGAGACTAGCCGGGCCCGAGACCCAGTACTTC. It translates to CASHLARLAGPETQYF.

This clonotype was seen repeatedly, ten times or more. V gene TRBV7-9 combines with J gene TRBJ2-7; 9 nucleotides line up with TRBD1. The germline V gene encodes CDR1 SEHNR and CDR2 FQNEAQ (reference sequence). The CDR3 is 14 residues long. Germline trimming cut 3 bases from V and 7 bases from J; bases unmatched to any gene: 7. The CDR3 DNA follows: TGTGCCAGCAGCTTCCCCGGGACAGGGAAAGAGCAGTACTTC. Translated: CASSFPGTGKEQYF.

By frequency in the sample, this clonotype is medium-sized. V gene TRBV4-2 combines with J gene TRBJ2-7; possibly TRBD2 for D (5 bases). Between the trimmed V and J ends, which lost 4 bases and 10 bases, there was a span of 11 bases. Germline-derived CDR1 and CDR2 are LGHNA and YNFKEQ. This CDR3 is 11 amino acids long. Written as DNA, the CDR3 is TGTGCCAGCAGCCCCTCCCGGGAACAGTACTTC. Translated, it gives CASSPSREQYF.

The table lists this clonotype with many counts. Here the CDR3 reads CASSWGDTQYF. CDR3 DNA sequence: TGCGCCAGCAGCTGGGGGGATACGCAGTATTTT. This chain uses TRBV5-1 with TRBJ2-3; D may correspond to TRBD1 or TRBD2 (5 bases each). Germline V CDR1 and CDR2: SGHRS, YFSETQ. The CDR3 runs 11 residues. Deletions cut 3 bases from V and 6 bases from J, with 5 bases between.

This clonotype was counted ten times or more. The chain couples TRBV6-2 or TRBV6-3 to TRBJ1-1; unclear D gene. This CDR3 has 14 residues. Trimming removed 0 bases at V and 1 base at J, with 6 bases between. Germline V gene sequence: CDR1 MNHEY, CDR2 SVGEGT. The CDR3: CASSYSTANTEAFF. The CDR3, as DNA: TGTGCCAGCAGTTACTCGACGGCGAACACTGAAGCTTTCTTT.

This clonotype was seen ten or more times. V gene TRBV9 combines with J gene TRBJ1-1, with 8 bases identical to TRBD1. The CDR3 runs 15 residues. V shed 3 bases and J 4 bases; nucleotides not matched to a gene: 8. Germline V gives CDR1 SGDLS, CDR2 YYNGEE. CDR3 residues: CASSEGQVTSTEAFF. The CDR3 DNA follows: TGTGCCAGCAGCGAGGGACAGGTCACGAGCACTGAAGCTTTCTTT.

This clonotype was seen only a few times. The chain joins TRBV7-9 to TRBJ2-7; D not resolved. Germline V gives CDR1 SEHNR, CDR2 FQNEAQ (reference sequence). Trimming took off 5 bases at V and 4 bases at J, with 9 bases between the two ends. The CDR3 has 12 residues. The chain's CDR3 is CASSVTEYEQYF. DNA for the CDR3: TGTGCCAGCAGCGTTACAGAGTACGAGCAGTACTTC.

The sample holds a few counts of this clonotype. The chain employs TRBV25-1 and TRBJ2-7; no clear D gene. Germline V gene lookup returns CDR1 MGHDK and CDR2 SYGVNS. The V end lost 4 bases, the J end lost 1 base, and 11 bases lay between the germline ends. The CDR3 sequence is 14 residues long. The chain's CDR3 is CASSAIYTSYEQYF. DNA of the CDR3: TGTGCCAGCAGTGCCATCTATACTTCCTACGAGCAGTACTTC.

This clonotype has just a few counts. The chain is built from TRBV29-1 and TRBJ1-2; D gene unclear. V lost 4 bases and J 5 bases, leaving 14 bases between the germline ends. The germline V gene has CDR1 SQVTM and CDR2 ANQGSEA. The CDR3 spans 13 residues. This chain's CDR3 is CSVVRAVGYGYTF. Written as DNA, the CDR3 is TGCAGCGTTGTCCGGGCCGTGGGGTATGGCTACACCTTC.

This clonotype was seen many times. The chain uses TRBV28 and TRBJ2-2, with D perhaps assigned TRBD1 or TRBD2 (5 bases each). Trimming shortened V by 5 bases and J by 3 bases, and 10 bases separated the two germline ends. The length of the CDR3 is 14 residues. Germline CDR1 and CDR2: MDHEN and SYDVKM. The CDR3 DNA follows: TGTGCCAGCAGTGGGGGTCAATACACCGGGGAGCTGTTTTTT. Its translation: CASSGGQYTGELFF.

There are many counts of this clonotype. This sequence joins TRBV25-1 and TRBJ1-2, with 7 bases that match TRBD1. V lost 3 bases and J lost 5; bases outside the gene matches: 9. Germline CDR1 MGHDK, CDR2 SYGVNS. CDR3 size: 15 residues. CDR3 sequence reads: CASSDPSTGSYGYTF. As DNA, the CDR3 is TGTGCCAGCAGTGACCCGTCGACAGGGAGTTATGGCTACACCTTC.

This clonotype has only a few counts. CDR3 bases: TGCGCCAGCTCCGGATATCGGGGGCAGTACTTC. This encodes CASSGYRGQYF. The gene calls are TRBV4-1 and TRBJ2-7; maybe TRBD2 (5 bases). The V and J ends lost 8 bases and 9 bases respectively, with 14 bases between them. Germline loops: CDR1 MGHRA, CDR2 YSYEKL. The CDR3 has 11 residues.

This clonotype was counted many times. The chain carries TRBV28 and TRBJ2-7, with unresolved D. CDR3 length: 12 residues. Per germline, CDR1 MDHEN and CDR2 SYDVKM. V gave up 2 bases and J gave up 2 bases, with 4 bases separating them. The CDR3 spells CASSLNPYEQYF. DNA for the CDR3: TGTGCCAGCAGTTTAAATCCCTACGAGCAGTACTTC.

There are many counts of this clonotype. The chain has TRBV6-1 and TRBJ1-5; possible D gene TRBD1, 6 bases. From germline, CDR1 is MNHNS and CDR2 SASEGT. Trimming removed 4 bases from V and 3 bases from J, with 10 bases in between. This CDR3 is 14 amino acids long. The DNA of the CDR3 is TGTGCCAGCAGTGTACAGGGCCCCAATCAGCCCCAGCATTTT. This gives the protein CASSVQGPNQPQHF.